The following is a T cell receptor (beta chain) sequence with its context. What it recognizes is unknown. These data belong to a study of Ad26.COV2.S vaccination and SARS-CoV-2 variants. Study-wide background: The donor belonged to the COV1001 Ad26.COV2.S trial arm. In the study, Ad26.COV2.S was injected intramuscularly once, or twice 56 days apart.

Only in-frame clones appear in the TCRdb table, and some are missing; sequencing was by immunoSEQ multiplex PCR. The table includes some 250,000 clones, 85% to 90% detected once. Study results and caveats: While placebo recipients had lower spike-specific TCR breadth, vaccine recipients had more.

Sample treatment: roughly 20 received Ad26.COV2.S at low or high dose, single or two shots; roughly five received placebo; per-sample allocation not given. Specimens were obtained on day 63 following the first vaccine or placebo injection. CDR1 and CDR2 from the germline V gene are SGHNT and YYREEE (reference sequence). The CDR3 has 15 amino acids. J gave up 6 bases and V 0 bases, and 7 bases lay outside the gene matches. Sequencing was performed on peripheral blood, taken in a trial of Ad26.COV2.S vaccine versus placebo. This TCR was recovered from a person between 18 and 65 years old who received the Ad26.COV2.S COVID-19 vaccine or a placebo. The chain joins TRBV5-4 to TRBJ2-7; 9 bases map to TRBD1. The CDR3 sequence is CASSLAPGTGTEQYF. DNA for the CDR3: TGTGCCAGCAGCTTGGCCCCGGGGACAGGGACCGAGCAGTACTTC.